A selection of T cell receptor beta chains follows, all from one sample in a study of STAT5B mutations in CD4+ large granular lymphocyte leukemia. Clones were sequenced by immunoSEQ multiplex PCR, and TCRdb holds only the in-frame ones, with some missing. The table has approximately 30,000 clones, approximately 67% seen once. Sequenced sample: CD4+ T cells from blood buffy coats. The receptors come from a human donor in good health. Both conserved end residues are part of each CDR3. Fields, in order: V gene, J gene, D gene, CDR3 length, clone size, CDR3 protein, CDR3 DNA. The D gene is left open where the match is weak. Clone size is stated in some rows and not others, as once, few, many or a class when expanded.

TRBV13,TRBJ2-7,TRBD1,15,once,CASSITGTGRYEQYF,TGTGCCAGCAGCATTACCGGGACAGGGCGCTACGAGCAGTACTTC
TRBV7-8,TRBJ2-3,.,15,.,CASSFWGTSTDTQYF,TGTGCCAGCAGCTTTTGGGGGACTAGCACAGATACGCAGTATTTT
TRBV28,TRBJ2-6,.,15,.,CASTQGVSGANVLTF,TGTGCCAGCACGCAGGGCGTTTCTGGGGCCAACGTCCTGACTTTC
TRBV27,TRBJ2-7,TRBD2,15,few,CASRMTSGGSYEQYF,TGTGCCAGCAGAATGACTAGCGGGGGATCCTACGAGCAGTACTTC
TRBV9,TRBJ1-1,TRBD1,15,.,CASSERGQGNTEAFF,TGTGCCAGCAGCGAGAGGGGACAGGGGAACACTGAAGCTTTCTTT
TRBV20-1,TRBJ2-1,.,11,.,CSGVGNNEQFF,TGCAGTGGGGTTGGTAACAATGAGCAGTTCTTC
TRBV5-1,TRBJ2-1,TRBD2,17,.,CASSLARAGGPYNEQFF,TGCGCCAGCAGCTTGGCCCGAGCGGGGGGGCCCTACAATGAGCAGTTCTTC
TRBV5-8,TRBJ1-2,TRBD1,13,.,CASSETGDYGYTF,TGTGCCAGCAGCGAGACAGGGGACTATGGCTACACCTTC
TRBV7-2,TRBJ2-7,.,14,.,CASSLADGYYEQYF,TGTGCCAGCAGCTTAGCAGACGGCTACTACGAGCAGTACTTC
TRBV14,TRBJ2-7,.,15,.,CASSHLDRRVYEQYF,TGTGCCAGCAGCCACCTCGATCGGAGGGTCTACGAGCAGTACTTC
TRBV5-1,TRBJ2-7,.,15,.,CASSLEQGRGYEQYF,TGCGCCAGCAGCTTGGAACAGGGAAGGGGGTACGAGCAGTACTTC
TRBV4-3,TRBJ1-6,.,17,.,CASSQDRQGSYNSPLHF,TGCGCCAGCAGCCAAGATCGGCAGGGAAGTTACAATTCACCCCTCCACTTT
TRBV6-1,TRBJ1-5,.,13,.,CASSEPTESPQHF,TGTGCCAGCAGTGAGCCGACAGAGTCGCCCCAGCATTTT
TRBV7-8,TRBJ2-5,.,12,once,CASRRDQETQYF,TGTGCCAGCAGGCGGGACCAAGAGACCCAGTACTTC
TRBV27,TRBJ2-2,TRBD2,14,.,CASSFGGSTGELFF,TGTGCCAGCAGTTTTGGCGGGAGTACCGGGGAGCTGTTTTTT
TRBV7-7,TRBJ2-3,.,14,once,CASSPRGGTDTQYF,TGTGCCAGCAGCCCCAGGGGGGGAACAGATACGCAGTATTTT
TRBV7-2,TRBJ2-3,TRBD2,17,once,CASSLVASGGAEDTQYF,TGTGCCAGCAGCTTAGTGGCTAGCGGGGGGGCCGAAGATACGCAGTATTTT
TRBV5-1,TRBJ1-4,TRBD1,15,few,CASSPYPGQGEKLFF,TGCGCCAGCAGCCCATACCCGGGACAGGGAGAAAAACTGTTTTTT
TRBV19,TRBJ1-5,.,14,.,CASSIGQINQPQHF,TGTGCCAGTAGTATAGGACAGATCAATCAGCCCCAGCATTTT
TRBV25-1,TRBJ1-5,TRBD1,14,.,CASSEYPGGQPQHF,TGTGCCAGCAGTGAATATCCAGGGGGGCAGCCCCAGCATTTT
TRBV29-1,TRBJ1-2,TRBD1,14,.,CSVVRGPGDYGYTF,TGCAGCGTTGTGAGGGGGCCTGGGGACTATGGCTACACCTTC
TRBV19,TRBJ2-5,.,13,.,CASSLVHRETQYF,TGTGCCAGTAGTTTGGTCCACCGGGAGACCCAGTACTTC
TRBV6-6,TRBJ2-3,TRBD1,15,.,CASSLIQGASDTQYF,TGTGCCAGCAGCCTTATCCAGGGGGCGTCAGATACGCAGTATTTT
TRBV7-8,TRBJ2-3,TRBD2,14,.,CASSYGLGADTQYF,TGTGCCAGCAGCTATGGACTAGGGGCAGATACGCAGTATTTT